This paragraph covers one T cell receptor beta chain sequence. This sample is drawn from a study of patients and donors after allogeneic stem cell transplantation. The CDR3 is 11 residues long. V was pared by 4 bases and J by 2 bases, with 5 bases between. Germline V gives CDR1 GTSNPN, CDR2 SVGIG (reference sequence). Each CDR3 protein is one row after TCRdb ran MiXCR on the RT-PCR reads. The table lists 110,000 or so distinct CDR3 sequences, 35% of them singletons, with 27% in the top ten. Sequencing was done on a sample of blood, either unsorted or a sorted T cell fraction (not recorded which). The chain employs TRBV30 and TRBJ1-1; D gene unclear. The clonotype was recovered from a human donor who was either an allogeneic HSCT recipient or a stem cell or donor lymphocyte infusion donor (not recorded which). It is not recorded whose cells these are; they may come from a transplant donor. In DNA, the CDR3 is TGTGCCTGGAAAGTCAACACTGAAGCTTTCTTT. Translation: CAWKVNTEAFF. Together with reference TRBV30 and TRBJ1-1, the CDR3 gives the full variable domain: SQTIHQWPATLVQPVGSPLSLECTVEGTSNPNLYWYRQAAGRGLQLLFYSVGIGQISSEVPQNLSASRPQDRQFILSSKKLLLSDSGFYLCAWKVNTEAFFGQGTRLTVV.